This is a list of T cell receptor beta chains from one sample in a study of shared T cell receptors in the human thymus. Assay: immunoSEQ multiplex PCR; the TCRdb copy retains only in-frame clones and omits some. The sample holds 540,000 or so clones; around three quarters are singletons and the top ten take more than 0.01%. This sample also appeared in a second study, on human thymus T cells.

The sequencing sample was made of thymocytes. The receptors derive from a boy under two years old with a congenital heart defect. Each CDR3 is given with its conserved first and last residue. D genes are given only for firm matches. Expanded clones are given a class, and other clones once, few, many or no size at all.

v_gene	j_gene	abundance	d_gene	CDR3aa	CDR3nt
TRBV5-4	TRBJ2-3	few	TRBD2	CASSYKTSGSTDTQYF	TGTGCCAGCAGCTACAAGACTAGCGGTAGCACAGATACGCAGTATTTT
TRBV11-3	TRBJ2-5	NA	TRBD1	CASRNTGGSETQYF	TGTGCCAGCAGAAATACAGGGGGGTCAGAGACCCAGTACTTC
TRBV7-2	TRBJ2-7	NA	TRBD2	CASSSRREGYEQYF	TGTGCCAGCAGCTCTCGGCGGGAGGGGTACGAGCAGTACTTC
TRBV28	TRBJ1-1	NA	TRBD1	CASSSKPGQPYKNTEAFF	TGTGCCAGCAGTTCCAAACCGGGACAGCCTTACAAGAACACTGAAGCTTTCTTT
TRBV9	TRBJ2-7	NA	TRBD2	CASSPGTSGREKKQYF	TGTGCCAGCAGCCCCGGGACTAGCGGGAGGGAAAAGAAGCAGTACTTC
TRBV7-3	TRBJ2-1	NA	NA	CASSLHPSSGSSYNEQFF	TGTGCCAGCAGCTTACACCCTTCGAGTGGGAGCTCCTACAATGAGCAGTTCTTC
TRBV5-6	TRBJ2-1	NA	TRBD2	CASSHTPGLVLLREQFF	TGTGCCAGCAGCCACACACCGGGACTAGTCCTGTTGAGGGAGCAGTTCTTC
TRBV7-2	TRBJ2-2	NA	TRBD1	CASSPWDRFGELFF	TGTGCCAGCAGCCCCTGGGACAGGTTCGGGGAGCTGTTTTTT
TRBV18	TRBJ2-7	NA	NA	CASSRTAGRSEQYF	TGTGCCAGCTCACGGACAGCTGGAAGGTCAGAGCAGTACTTC
TRBV4-3	TRBJ2-7	NA	NA	CASSPGLFKFYEQYF	TGCGCCAGCAGCCCTGGGCTTTTTAAATTCTACGAGCAGTACTTC
TRBV6-6	TRBJ2-2	NA	TRBD2	CASRPGLAGSGELFF	TGTGCCAGCAGACCCGGACTAGCAGGGTCCGGGGAGCTGTTTTTT
TRBV6-5	TRBJ2-7	NA	TRBD1	CASRLQGAHPYEQYF	TGTGCCAGCAGATTACAGGGGGCGCACCCCTACGAGCAGTACTTC
TRBV6-1	TRBJ2-1	few	NA	CASSEYYLARDNEQFF	TGTGCCAGCAGTGAATATTACCTAGCGCGGGACAATGAGCAGTTCTTC
TRBV27	TRBJ2-1	NA	TRBD1	CASSHKVMDRGPYNEQFF	TGTGCCAGCAGTCACAAAGTTATGGACAGGGGTCCCTACAATGAGCAGTTCTTC
TRBV5-1	TRBJ2-3	NA	NA	CASSLDWRATDTQYF	TGCGCCAGCAGCTTGGACTGGAGGGCCACAGATACGCAGTATTTT
TRBV27	TRBJ2-7	NA	TRBD2	CASIPRTSGGIPYEQYF	TGTGCCAGCATCCCCCGTACGTCGGGGGGGATCCCCTACGAGCAGTACTTC
TRBV28	TRBJ2-7	NA	TRBD1	CASSLGTGGSYEQYF	TGTGCCAGCAGCCTAGGGACAGGGGGCTCCTACGAGCAGTACTTC
TRBV7-9	TRBJ1-2	NA	TRBD1	CASSDRDRAVYGYTF	TGTGCCAGCAGCGACCGGGACAGGGCGGTCTATGGCTACACCTTC
TRBV19	TRBJ1-5	NA	NA	CASKVHGTQHF	TGTGCCAGTAAGGTTCACGGGACCCAGCATTTT
TRBV30	TRBJ1-1	NA	NA	CAWTTGPQGNTEAFF	TGTGCCTGGACAACCGGACCGCAGGGGAACACTGAAGCTTTCTTT
TRBV7-3	TRBJ2-2	NA	NA	CASSLIPGPNTGELFF	TGTGCCAGCAGCTTAATCCCGGGTCCGAACACCGGGGAGCTGTTTTTT
TRBV28	TRBJ2-7	NA	NA	CASSSTPRGVPYEQYF	TGTGCCAGCAGTTCCACCCCTCGCGGGGTCCCCTACGAGCAGTACTTC
TRBV28	TRBJ2-3	few	NA	CASSLSGLSTSTDTQYF	TGTGCCAGCAGTTTATCCGGACTTTCTACTAGCACAGATACGCAGTATTTT
TRBV11-2	TRBJ2-7	NA	TRBD1	CASSLVWRTGGNYEQYF	TGTGCCAGCAGCTTAGTGTGGCGGACAGGGGGCAACTACGAGCAGTACTTC
TRBV27	TRBJ2-3	NA	NA	CASGLGAKDGDTQYF	TGTGCCAGCGGATTGGGGGCGAAAGATGGAGATACGCAGTATTTT
TRBV11-2	TRBJ2-4	NA	TRBD2	CASSETSGLAKNIQYF	TGTGCCAGCAGCGAGACTAGCGGGCTAGCCAAAAACATTCAGTACTTC
TRBV6-5	TRBJ2-3	NA	TRBD2	CASIGTSGGDTQYF	TGTGCCAGCATCGGGACTAGCGGGGGAGATACGCAGTATTTT
TRBV27	TRBJ2-3	NA	NA	CASSALGTSTDTQYF	TGTGCCAGCAGTGCGCTGGGGACTAGCACAGATACGCAGTATTTT
TRBV4-3	TRBJ1-1	NA	NA	CASSQATMQDTEAFF	TGCGCCAGCAGCCAAGCAACAATGCAGGACACTGAAGCTTTCTTT
TRBV4-2	TRBJ2-2	NA	NA	CASSIALGTGELFF	TGTGCCAGCTCCATAGCGTTAGGCACCGGGGAGCTGTTTTTT
TRBV4-3	TRBJ2-1	NA	TRBD1	CASSQGPPPGQGYNEQFF	TGCGCCAGCAGCCAAGGGCCGCCGCCGGGACAGGGCTACAATGAGCAGTTCTTC